This TCR beta chain was documented in a study of graft-versus-host responses after intestinal transplantation. Study context: Multivisceral, liver-intestinal, or isolated intestinal transplants were received by the recipients. Anti-thymocyte globulin served as induction for all recipients, who then took tacrolimus and steroids for three to four years.

General observations from the study: Allografts of patients with graft-donor T cell macrochimerism showed high graft-versus-host to host-versus-graft clone ratios. Recipient bone marrow held GvH clones, some seen earlier in ileum or blood.

About this clone itself: Antigen: not known.

Repertoires were generated with immunoSEQ multiplex PCR, while TCRdb's copy carries only in-frame clones and drops some. The data hold 100,000 or so clones, with 85% to 95% observed a single time. The length of the CDR3 is 13 residues. V shed 2 bases and J shed 4 bases, with 7 bases lying between them. Per the germline V gene, CDR1 is MNHEY and CDR2 is SMNVEV (reference sequence). Specimen: unstimulated CD8+ T cells sorted from spleen or lymph node cells, collected before intestinal transplant. The sequence was obtained from a human donor who received an intestinal transplant. This chain links TRBV27 with TRBJ2-3; no clear D gene. This CDR3 reads CASSLAESDTQYF. For the CDR3, the DNA is TGTGCCAGCAGTTTAGCGGAATCAGATACGCAGTATTTT.